Each of the 21 T cell receptor beta chains below was sequenced from the same sample in a study of blood T cell repertoires in COVID-19. Profiling relied on immunoSEQ multiplex PCR, and the TCRdb table lists in-frame clones only, not all of them. The sample includes some 300,000 clones, 85% to 90% of them seen just once. The sample was PBMCs or T cells enriched from blood (not recorded which). The receptors were gathered from a woman in her 50s who had been exposed to COVID-19.

This sequence joins TRBV2 and TRBJ1-2; 8 bases agree with TRBD1. The CDR3 has 14 residues. Germline CDR1 and CDR2: SNHLY and FYNNEI. Trimming at V came to 4 bases and at J to 8 bases, leaving 9 bases not matched to a gene. The CDR3: CASSVGQGSGGYTF. In nucleotides, the CDR3 is TGTGCCAGCAGTGTCGGACAGGGATCAGGCGGCTACACCTTC. Full variable domain (remainder filled in from reference TRBV2 and TRBJ1-2): EPEVTQTPSHQVTQMGQEVILRCVPISNHLYFYWYRQILGQKVEFLVSFYNNEISEKSEIFDDQFSVERPDGSNFTLKIRSTKLEDSAMYFCASSVGQGSGGYTFGSGTRLTVV.

This chain links TRBV7-9 with TRBJ1-2; 8 bases line up with TRBD1. V gave up 5 bases and J gave up 7 bases; unmatched junction bases: 9. Germline CDR1 SEHNR, CDR2 FQNEAQ (reference sequence). The CDR3 covers 14 residues. In DNA form, the CDR3 reads TGTGCCAGCAGCCAGGACAGGGAAGAGCTTGGCTACACCTTC. Protein sequence: CASSQDREELGYTF.

The chain is built from TRBV7-8 and TRBJ1-1; 7 bases match TRBD1. V lost 1 base and J lost 5; bases outside the gene matches: 13. The CDR3 spans 17 residues. CDR1 and CDR2 (germline): SGHVS, FQNEAQ. CDR3 bases: TGTGCCAGCAGCTTAGGTAGACAGGGTATAGGAGTTACTGAAGCTTTCTTT. The encoded protein is CASSLGRQGIGVTEAFF.

V usage is TRBV5-1 and J usage is TRBJ2-1, with TRBD1 matching over 8 bases. Trimming removed 4 bases from V and 8 bases from J; junction bases left unmatched: 14. The CDR3 extends over 16 amino acids. CDR1 SGHRS and CDR2 YFSETQ come from the germline V gene. The CDR3 sequence is CASSQTGAGGWDEQFF. For the CDR3, the DNA is TGCGCCAGCAGCCAAACTGGCGCAGGGGGCTGGGATGAGCAGTTCTTC.

This clone has just one count. The V call is TRBV7-9, the J call TRBJ1-6; 7 nucleotides line up with TRBD1. The CDR3 has 15 amino acids. Germline-derived CDR1 and CDR2 are SEHNR and FQNEAQ (reference sequence). Germline trimming cut 6 bases from V and 6 bases from J; bases unmatched to any gene: 8. CDR3 nucleotides: TGTGCCAGCAGGGGAGACCCAGGGGGTAATTCACCCCTCCACTTT. It yields the protein CASRGDPGGNSPLHF.

V and J are TRBV27 and TRBJ1-2, with TRBD1 identical over 10 bases. Germline lookup yields CDR1 MNHEY and CDR2 SMNVEV (reference sequence). V gave up 5 bases and J gave up 8 bases; unmatched junction bases: 8. The CDR3 has 14 amino acids. CDR3 nucleotides: TGTGCCAGCAGTCCCGCCGGGACAGGGGCCGGCTACACCTTC. Translation: CASSPAGTGAGYTF.

CDR3 sequence: CATSRDRTGSDGYTF. The CDR3, as DNA: TGTGCCACCAGCAGAGATAGGACAGGGTCGGATGGCTACACCTTC. V and J are TRBV15 and TRBJ1-2; 8 bases fit TRBD1. Losses at the gene ends were 0 bases for V and 6 bases for J; bases not matched to a gene: 6. Germline V CDR1 and CDR2: LNHNV, YYDKDF (reference sequence). The CDR3 runs 15 residues.

The chain couples TRBV2 to TRBJ2-7; the match to TRBD2 covers 11 bases. The CDR3 contains 14 residues. Germline CDR1 is SNHLY and CDR2 is FYNNEI. The trim removed 6 bases at V and 4 bases at J, leaving 5 bases unmatched. The CDR3 protein is CASRSGTSGYEQYF. The CDR3 coding sequence is TGTGCCAGCAGGTCCGGGACTAGCGGATACGAGCAGTACTTC.

This clone was observed a few times. This chain uses TRBV6-5 with TRBJ2-7, with D perhaps matching TRBD1 (6 bases). Per germline, CDR1 MNHEY and CDR2 SVGAGI. Between the trimmed V and J ends, which lost 10 bases and 0 bases, there was a span of 16 bases. CDR3 length: 14 amino acids. CDR3 in DNA: TGTGCCACCGAGGGGGACATTAGCTCCTACGAGCAGTACTTC. Translating it yields CATEGDISSYEQYF.

The V call is TRBV5-1, the J call TRBJ2-2; TRBD1 might be the D (5 bases). CDR3 length: 15 residues. V lost 0 bases and J 4 bases, leaving 10 bases between the germline ends. CDR1 is SGHRS and CDR2 is YFSETQ in the germline V gene. The CDR3 bases are TGCGCCAGCAGCTTGGCGACTGGGGCCACCGGGGAGCTGTTTTTT. Amino acids: CASSLATGATGELFF.

J is TRBJ1-2 and V is TRBV5-1, with 9 bases lining up with TRBD1. The trim removed 0 bases at V and 6 bases at J, leaving 6 bases unmatched. Germline loops: CDR1 SGHRS, CDR2 YFSETQ. CDR3 size: 15 residues. CDR3 in amino acids: CASSLEPGQGHGYTF. The CDR3 bases are TGCGCCAGCAGCTTGGAACCGGGACAGGGTCATGGCTACACCTTC.

The chain links TRBV11-2 to TRBJ2-3; the match to TRBD2 covers 7 bases. This CDR3 is built from 14 residues. The germline V gene encodes CDR1 SGHAT and CDR2 FQNNGV. Germline trimming cut 5 bases from V and 8 bases from J; bases unmatched to any gene: 10. As DNA, the CDR3 is TGTGCCAGCAGCACAACCCGGGACTATGTTACGCAGTATTTT. Translated, it gives CASSTTRDYVTQYF.

The chain couples TRBV28 to TRBJ2-5; D is uncertain. The V gene's germline CDR1 is MDHEN and CDR2 SYDVKM. Trimming pared 5 bases from V and 4 bases from J, leaving 5 bases between. There are 11 residues in the CDR3. The CDR3 DNA sequence: TGTGCCAGCAGTGACATAGAGACCCAGTACTTC. Translating gives CASSDIETQYF.

This clone was seen more than once but under ten times. In nucleotides, the CDR3 is TGCGCCAGCAGCCCACTGGGACAGCAAGAGACCCAGTACTTC. Its protein product is CASSPLGQQETQYF. The chain links TRBV4-1 to TRBJ2-5; TRBD1 aligns across 7 bases. The CDR3 is 14 amino acids. J lost 2 bases, V lost 4 bases, and 4 bases had no gene match. The germline CDR1 and CDR2 sequences are MGHRA and YSYEKL.

The genes are TRBV10-1 and TRBJ1-2; 11 bases map to TRBD1. The V segment lost 7 bases and the J segment 5 bases; nucleotides outside the gene matches: 18. CDR1 is WNHNN, CDR2 SYGVQD, per germline (reference sequence). This CDR3 contains 18 residues. The CDR3 is CASTFWTGGVRPPYGYTF. CDR3 coding DNA: TGCGCCAGCACCTTCTGGACAGGGGGCGTGAGGCCTCCGTATGGCTACACCTTC.

The rearrangement uses TRBV21-1 and TRBJ1-2; no DNA check was done on the table's D call, TRBD1. TRBV21-1 corresponds to a pseudogene. The CDR3 covers 16 residues. In DNA, the CDR3 is TGTGCCAGCAGCAACGGCCCGGGACAGGGGTGGCATGGCTACACCTTC. This gives the protein CASSNGPGQGWHGYTF.

The chain is built from TRBV28 and TRBJ2-7; D unclear. Looked up from germline, CDR1 is MDHEN and CDR2 is SYDVKM. The CDR3 is 11 residues long. The V end was cut by 7 bases, the J end by 3 bases, with 7 bases between. CDR3 residues: CASTANYEQYF. CDR3 nucleotide sequence: TGTGCCAGCACAGCGAACTACGAGCAGTACTTC.

This chain connects TRBV28 to TRBJ1-1, with 7 bases matching TRBD1. Germline values: CDR1 MDHEN, CDR2 SYDVKM. The junction had 16 bases not matched to a gene; V was cut back by 7 bases and J by 2 bases. This CDR3 comprises 17 residues. The CDR3 here is CASNHRGRGNRNTEAFF. As DNA, the CDR3 is TGTGCCAGCAACCACCGTGGCAGGGGGAATAGAAACACTGAAGCTTTCTTT.

The table lists this clone with a count of one. This chain connects TRBV7-8 to TRBJ1-5, with 8 bases aligning to TRBD1. The CDR3 totals 18 residues. Trimming cost V 7 bases and J 0 bases; bases outside gene matches: 14. From germline, CDR1 is SGHVS and CDR2 FQNEAQ. The CDR3 reads CASTLTGALLNSNQPQHF. The DNA of the CDR3 is TGTGCCAGCACCCTGACAGGGGCCCTCCTCAATAGCAATCAGCCCCAGCATTTT. The full variable domain, with the rest looked up from reference TRBV7-8 and TRBJ1-5, is GAGVSQSPRYKVAKRGQDVALRCDPISGHVSLFWYQQALGQGPEFLTYFQNEAQLDKSGLPSDRFFAERPEGSVSTLKIQRTQQEDSAVYLCASTLTGALLNSNQPQHFGDGTRLSIL.

The chain combines TRBV28 with TRBJ1-1, with a tentative D call TRBD1 (5 bases). The CDR3 extends over 13 amino acids. Germline lookup yields CDR1 MDHEN and CDR2 SYDVKM. Trimming removed 5 bases from V and 7 bases from J, with 14 bases in between. CDR3 residues: CASSRAGISEAFF. DNA for the CDR3: TGTGCCAGCAGTCGGGCAGGGATAAGTGAAGCTTTCTTT.

The V and J genes are TRBV3-1 (or the pseudogene TRBV3-2) and TRBJ2-3, with TRBD1 matching 7 bases. In germline, CDR1 is LGHDT, CDR2 YNNKEL (reference sequence). The V gene end was trimmed by 1 base and the J gene end by 0 bases; junction bases not matched to a gene: 4. CDR3 size: 16 residues. This chain's CDR3 is CASSQGTGASTDTQYF. The CDR3 coding sequence is TGTGCCAGCAGCCAAGGGACAGGTGCTAGCACAGATACGCAGTATTTT.